The 26 T cell receptor beta chains below all came from one sample that was sequenced in a study of blood T cell repertoires in COVID-19. Sequencing used immunoSEQ multiplex PCR; TCRdb keeps in-frame clones, though not all of them. The sample has 150,000 to 200,000 clones, more than 65% seen once; the top ten hold less than 8.5%. Material for sequencing was PBMCs or T cells enriched from blood (not recorded which). These TCRs come from a man in his forties who had recovered from COVID-19.

This sequence joins TRBV6-4 and TRBJ1-1; D remains unclear. Germline values: CDR1 MRHNA, CDR2 SNTAGT. This CDR3 spans 14 amino acids. V gave up 6 bases and J gave up 2 bases, with 13 bases separating them. The CDR3, as DNA: TGTGCCAGCAGGCCCGGTGCGGGAAACACTGAAGCTTTCTTT. Its translation: CASRPGAGNTEAFF.

This chain links TRBV3-1 (or the pseudogene TRBV3-2) with TRBJ1-1, with TRBD1 as a possible D gene (6 bases). CDR3 length equals 13 residues. The germline V gene encodes CDR1 LGHDT and CDR2 YNNKEL (reference sequence). With 3 bases removed from V and 5 bases from J, the gap between germline ends came to 10 bases. CDR3 DNA: TGTGCCAGCAGCCACCGGGACATAACTGAAGCTTTCTTT. Translated: CASSHRDITEAFF.

The rearrangement joins TRBV3-1 (or the pseudogene TRBV3-2) to TRBJ2-5; 10 bases fit TRBD1. J lost 2 bases, V lost 1 base, and 1 base had no gene match. The CDR3 totals 15 residues. Germline V gene sequence: CDR1 LGHDT, CDR2 YNNKEL (reference sequence). The CDR3 DNA reads as TGTGCCAGCAGCCAAGGGACAGGGGGTCAAGAGACCCAGTACTTC. This gives the protein CASSQGTGGQETQYF.

This chain connects TRBV5-1 to TRBJ2-7; perhaps TRBD1 as D (5 bases). Germline CDR1 SGHRS, CDR2 YFSETQ. CDR3 length: 15 amino acids. V dropped 2 bases and J dropped 0 bases, with 12 bases sitting between them. CDR3 bases: TGCGCCAGCAGCTTCGGCAGGGCCGACTCCTACGAGCAGTACTTC. It codes for CASSFGRADSYEQYF.

The chain links TRBV10-3 to TRBJ1-2, with D possibly TRBD1 on 6 matching bases. V was pared by 0 bases and J by 2 bases, with 19 bases between. Looked up from germline, CDR1 is ENHRY and CDR2 is SYGVKD. The CDR3 consists of 18 residues. The CDR3: CAISESGTPEGKNYGYTF. CDR3 coding DNA: TGTGCCATCAGTGAGTCGGGGACACCCGAGGGTAAAAACTATGGCTACACCTTC.

The J gene is TRBJ2-7, the V gene TRBV25-1; TRBD1 matches 8 bases. In germline, CDR1 is MGHDK, CDR2 SYGVNS. This CDR3 spans 17 amino acids. Germline trimming cut 6 bases from V and 6 bases from J; bases unmatched to any gene: 19. The CDR3 DNA sequence: TGTGCCAGCAGCCCCGGTTGGGACAGGTTTATACCATCCGAGCAGTACTTC. Translation: CASSPGWDRFIPSEQYF.

This chain connects TRBV12-3 or TRBV12-4 to TRBJ1-1; D is unresolved. Trimming took 5 bases from V and 1 from J, leaving 8 bases between them. The CDR3 totals 13 residues. The CDR3 region is CASSRQENTEAFF. In DNA form, the CDR3 reads TGTGCCAGCAGTAGGCAGGAGAACACTGAAGCTTTCTTT.

The CDR3 nucleotides are TGCGCCAGCAGCTTGGGGTCAGGGGCTGAAGGCTACACCTTC. This encodes CASSLGSGAEGYTF. This chain uses TRBV5-1 with TRBJ1-2, with TRBD1 as a possible D gene (6 bases). Germline assignment: CDR1 SGHRS and CDR2 YFSETQ. Trimming left V 0 bases short and J 8 bases short, with 14 bases between. This CDR3 spans 14 amino acids. Full variable domain (rest looked up from reference TRBV5-1 and TRBJ1-2): KAGVTQTPRYLIKTRGQQVTLSCSPISGHRSVSWYQQTPGQGLQFLFEYFSETQRNKGNFPGRFSGRQFSNSRSEMNVSTLELGDSALYLCASSLGSGAEGYTFGSGTRLTVV.

The chain carries TRBV5-1 and TRBJ2-1; 8 bases match TRBD1. There are 16 residues in the CDR3. CDR1 and CDR2 (germline): SGHRS, YFSETQ. V gave up 3 bases and J gave up 4 bases; unmatched junction bases: 9. DNA of the CDR3: TGCGCCAGCAGCTCGACAGGGGCGGTTGTATACAATGAGCAGTTCTTC. Protein sequence: CASSSTGAVVYNEQFF.

The CDR3 nucleotides read TGTGCCAGCTCACCACGCGCCGCAGGCCTAAACACTGAAGCTTTCTTT. This gives the protein CASSPRAAGLNTEAFF. This rearrangement joins TRBV18 to TRBJ1-1, with no clear D. The CDR3 contains 16 residues. V gave up 1 base and J gave up 2 bases, with 14 bases separating them. CDR1 is KGHSH, CDR2 LQKENI, per germline.

The CDR3 loop is CSAADTQYF. The CDR3 DNA follows: TGCAGTGCCGCAGATACGCAGTATTTT. The genes are TRBV20-1 and TRBJ2-3; D not resolved. V lost 6 bases and J 4 bases, leaving 2 bases between the germline ends. CDR3 length: 9 amino acids. CDR1 and CDR2 (germline): DFQATT, SNEGSKA (reference sequence).

The chain uses TRBV6-1 and TRBJ2-4, with a possible D match to TRBD2 (5 bases). The CDR3 has 14 residues. Trimming removed 2 bases at V and 8 bases at J, with 13 bases between. Germline CDR1 is MNHNS and CDR2 is SASEGT. The CDR3 bases are TGTGCCAGCAGTGAAACTCCTCACGGGGACATTCAGTACTTC. It yields the protein CASSETPHGDIQYF.

The chain recombines TRBV24-1 with TRBJ2-1; D possibly corresponds to TRBD1 (6 bases). Germline CDR1 and CDR2: KGHDR and SFDVKD. This CDR3 comprises 18 residues. Trimming left V 4 bases short and J 0 bases short, with 18 bases between. The chain's CDR3 is CATSDHSWTASSYNEQFF. The CDR3 DNA sequence: TGTGCCACCAGTGACCATAGCTGGACAGCGAGCTCCTACAATGAGCAGTTCTTC.

The chain employs TRBV19 and TRBJ2-5, with D tentatively TRBD2 (6 bases). Germline CDR1 is LNHDA and CDR2 is SQIVND (reference sequence). V was shortened by 5 bases and J by 6 bases, with 16 bases between the two germline ends. The CDR3 sequence is 14 residues long. CDR3 coding DNA: TGTGCCAGTAGTCCCCACGGGGGTCCAAAGACCCAGTACTTC. Residues: CASSPHGGPKTQYF.

V gene TRBV10-3 combines with J gene TRBJ1-2, with D tentatively TRBD1 (6 bases). CDR3 size: 14 residues. The germline CDR1 and CDR2 sequences are ENHRY and SYGVKD. The ends were cut back, 6 bases at V and 8 bases at J, with 19 bases in the middle. The CDR3 reads CAIRGRDTYLGYTF. DNA for the CDR3: TGTGCCATCAGGGGCCGGGACACCTATCTGGGCTACACCTTC.

This clone was detected only once. V is TRBV28 and J is TRBJ1-2; D is ambiguous. The CDR3 is 13 residues long. V was pared by 5 bases and J by 5 bases, with 12 bases between. Germline CDR1 and CDR2: MDHEN and SYDVKM. The CDR3, as DNA: TGTGCCAGCAGTCCCCCGGGCGGGTATGGCTACACCTTC. This translates into CASSPPGGYGYTF.

V usage is TRBV13 and J usage is TRBJ2-5, with 9 bases aligning to TRBD1. The CDR3 has 13 residues. After removal of 4 bases from V and 11 bases from J, the junction contained 8 bases not matched to a gene. From germline, CDR1 is PRHDT and CDR2 FYEKMQ (reference sequence). CDR3 nucleotide sequence: TGTGCCAGCAGCTCGAGGGGACAGGGTAAACAGTACTTC. It yields the protein CASSSRGQGKQYF. Full variable domain (outside the CDR3, taken from reference TRBV13 and TRBJ2-5): AAGVIQSPRHLIKEKRETATLKCYPIPRHDTVYWYQQGPGQDPQFLISFYEKMQSDKGSIPDRFSAQQFSDYHSELNMSSLELGDSALYFCASSSRGQGKQYFGPGTRLLVL.

The chain combines TRBV6-5 with TRBJ2-7, with 7 bases lining up with TRBD2. The CDR3 sequence is 14 residues long. Germline CDR1 is MNHEY and CDR2 is SVGAGI. The V and J ends lost 5 bases and 1 base, in that order; junction bases with no gene match: 5. DNA of the CDR3: TGTGCCAGCAGTAGCCGGACTAGGTCCTACGAGCAGTACTTC. Encoded protein: CASSSRTRSYEQYF.

The chain is built from TRBV27 and TRBJ1-2; tentative D call: TRBD1 (5 bases). The CDR3 loop spans 15 amino acids. The germline V gene has CDR1 MNHEY and CDR2 SMNVEV (reference sequence). Trimming removed 5 bases at V and 2 bases at J, with 15 bases between. CDR3 in amino acids: CASSTGDSLNYGYTF. CDR3 nucleotides: TGTGCCAGCAGTACCGGGGACTCGCTAAACTATGGCTACACCTTC.

The chain is built from TRBV5-1 and TRBJ2-2, with 7 bases fitting TRBD2. The CDR3 is made up of 16 amino acids. Germline-derived CDR1 and CDR2 are SGHRS and YFSETQ. Germline trimming cut 5 bases from V and 9 bases from J; bases unmatched to any gene: 16. The CDR3 nucleotides read TGCGCCAGCAGATCGTCGGGGGGTACGGTTAGCAGGGAGCTGTTTTTT. Amino acid sequence: CASRSSGGTVSRELFF.

The chain uses TRBV10-3 and TRBJ1-5, with TRBD1 as a possible D gene (6 bases). The V gene's germline CDR1 is ENHRY and CDR2 SYGVKD. This CDR3 comprises 16 residues. Trimming removed 0 bases at V and 4 bases at J, with 13 bases between. This CDR3 is CAISESGGQGNQPQHF. The CDR3 nucleotides read TGTGCCATCAGTGAGTCGGGTGGGCAGGGGAATCAGCCCCAGCATTTT.

The V and J genes are TRBV2 and TRBJ1-5; D gene uncertain. This CDR3 has 14 residues. V lost 4 bases to trimming and J lost 3 bases, with 10 bases between them. The V gene's germline CDR1 is SNHLY and CDR2 FYNNEI. The DNA for the CDR3 is TGTGCCAGCAGTGTAAGACTGATCAATCAGCCCCAGCATTTT. Translation gives CASSVRLINQPQHF.

The chain joins TRBV18 to TRBJ1-2, with 8 positions matching TRBD1. From germline, CDR1 is KGHSH and CDR2 LQKENI. The CDR3 extends over 14 amino acids. The V segment lost 3 bases and the J segment 8 bases; nucleotides outside the gene matches: 8. CDR3: CASSPRQGHDGYTF. The CDR3 nucleotides read TGTGCCAGCTCACCGCGACAGGGGCACGACGGCTACACCTTC.

The chain has TRBV11-2 and TRBJ1-1, with TRBD1 matching over 7 bases. Germline V CDR1 and CDR2: SGHAT, FQNNGV. This CDR3 has 13 residues. V shed 5 bases, J shed 11 bases, and the junction held 11 bases outside the gene matches. The DNA of the CDR3 is TGTGCCAGCAGCATGCAAGGGGGCTCGGGGGCTTTCTTT. It specifies CASSMQGGSGAFF.

This clone appeared a few times. V is TRBV28 and J is TRBJ1-2, with 7 bases matching TRBD1. V lost 4 bases to trimming and J lost 5 bases; unmatched junction nucleotides: 7. The CDR3 is 14 residues long. Germline CDR1 reads MDHEN; CDR2 reads SYDVKM. CDR3 residues: CASSSGQPRYGYTF. The DNA for the CDR3 is TGTGCCAGCAGTTCGGGACAGCCGCGGTATGGCTACACCTTC.

There are a few counts of this clone. The CDR3 region is CASSFAGNSNYGYTF. DNA for the CDR3: TGTGCCAGCAGTTTCGCGGGAAACTCTAACTATGGCTACACCTTC. The rearrangement links TRBV28 to TRBJ1-2; D unresolved. The V gene's germline CDR1 is MDHEN and CDR2 SYDVKM. Trimming cost V 3 bases and J 0 bases, with 11 bases left between them. The CDR3 extends over 15 amino acids.